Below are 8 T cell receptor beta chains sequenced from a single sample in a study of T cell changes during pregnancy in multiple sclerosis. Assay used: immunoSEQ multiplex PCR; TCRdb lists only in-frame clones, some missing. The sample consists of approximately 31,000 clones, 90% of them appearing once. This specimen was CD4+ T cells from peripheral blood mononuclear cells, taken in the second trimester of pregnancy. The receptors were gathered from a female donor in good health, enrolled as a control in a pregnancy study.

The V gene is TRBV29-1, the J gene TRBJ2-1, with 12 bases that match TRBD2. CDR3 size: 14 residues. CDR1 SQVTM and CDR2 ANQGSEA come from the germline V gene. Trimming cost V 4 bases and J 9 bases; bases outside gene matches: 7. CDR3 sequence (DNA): TGCAGCGTTGTAAAACTAGCGGGAGGCATTGAGCAGTTCTTC. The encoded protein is CSVVKLAGGIEQFF.

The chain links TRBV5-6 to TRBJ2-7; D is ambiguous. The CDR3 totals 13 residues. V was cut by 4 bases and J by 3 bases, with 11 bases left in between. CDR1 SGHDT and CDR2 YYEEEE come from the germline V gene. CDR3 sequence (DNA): TGTGCCAGCAGCAGGAGTAGTGTCTACGAGCAGTACTTC. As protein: CASSRSSVYEQYF. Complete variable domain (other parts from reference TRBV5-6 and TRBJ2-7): DAGVTQSPTHLIKTRGQQVTLRCSPKSGHDTVSWYQQALGQGPQFIFQYYEEEERQRGNFPDRFSGHQFPNYSSELNVNALLLGDSALYLCASSRSSVYEQYFGPGTRLTVT.

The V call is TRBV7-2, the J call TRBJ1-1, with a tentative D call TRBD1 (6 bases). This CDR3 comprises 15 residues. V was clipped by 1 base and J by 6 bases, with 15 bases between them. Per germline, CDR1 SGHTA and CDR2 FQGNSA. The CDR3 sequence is CASSLGSGAGAEAFF. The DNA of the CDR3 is TGTGCCAGCAGCTTAGGTTCGGGGGCGGGAGCTGAAGCTTTCTTT.

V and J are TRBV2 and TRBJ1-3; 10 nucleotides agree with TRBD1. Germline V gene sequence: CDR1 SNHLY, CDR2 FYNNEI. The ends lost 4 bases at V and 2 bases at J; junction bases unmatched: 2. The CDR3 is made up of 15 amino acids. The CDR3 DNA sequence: TGTGCCAGCAGTGGACAGGGGGCCACTGGAAACACCATATATTTT. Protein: CASSGQGATGNTIYF.

The CDR3 region has the DNA TGCAGCTACCTCGGGGGGAGCGGGCAGTTCTTC. Amino acid sequence: CSYLGGSGQFF. The J gene is TRBJ2-1, the V gene TRBV29-1; 7 bases fit TRBD2. V was pared by 8 bases and J by 12 bases, with 10 bases of the junction left unmatched. The CDR3 extends over 11 amino acids. The germline gives CDR1 SQVTM, CDR2 ANQGSEA.

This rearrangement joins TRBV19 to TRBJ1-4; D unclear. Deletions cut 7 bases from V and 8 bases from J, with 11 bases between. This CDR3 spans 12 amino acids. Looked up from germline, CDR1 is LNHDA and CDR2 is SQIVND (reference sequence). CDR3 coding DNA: TGTGCCAGTAATCGTGCTACGGAAAAACTGTTTTTT. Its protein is CASNRATEKLFF. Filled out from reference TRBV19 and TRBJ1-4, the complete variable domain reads DGGITQSPKYLFRKEGQNVTLSCEQNLNHDAMYWYRQDPGQGLRLIYYSQIVNDFQKGDIAEGYSVSREKKESFPLTVTSAQKNPTAFYLCASNRATEKLFFGSGTQLSVL.

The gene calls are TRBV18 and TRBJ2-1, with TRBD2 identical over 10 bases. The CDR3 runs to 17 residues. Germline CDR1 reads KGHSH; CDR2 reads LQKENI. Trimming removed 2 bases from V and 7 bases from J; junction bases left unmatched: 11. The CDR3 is CASSPFPLAGDSNEQFF. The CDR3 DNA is TGTGCCAGCTCACCATTCCCTCTAGCGGGAGATAGTAATGAGCAGTTCTTC.

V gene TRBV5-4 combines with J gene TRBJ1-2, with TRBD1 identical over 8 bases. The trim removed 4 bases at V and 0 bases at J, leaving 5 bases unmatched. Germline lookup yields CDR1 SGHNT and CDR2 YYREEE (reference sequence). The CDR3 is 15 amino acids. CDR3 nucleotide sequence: TGTGCCAGCAGCACCAGGACAGGGACTAACTATGGCTACACCTTC. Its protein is CASSTRTGTNYGYTF.